Presented here are 5 T cell receptor beta chains from one specimen sequenced in a study of T cell repertoires in cytomegalovirus infection. TCRdb recomputed calls from the reads with MiXCR, one row per CDR3 protein. The table has under 600,000 distinct CDR3 sequences, 16% seen once; the top ten hold 20% to 30%. Material for sequencing was CD8+ T cells from PBMCs. Receptors originate from a human donor in good health (CMV status not recorded). Some clones in this sample may be carry-over from other donors' samples.

This clonotype occurred a few times. The V call is TRBV25-1, the J call TRBJ2-5, with D maybe TRBD1 (6 bases). The CDR3 loop spans 13 amino acids. Trimming removed 8 bases at V and 2 bases at J, with 12 bases between. Germline V lookup: CDR1 MGHDK, CDR2 SYGVNS. Here the CDR3 reads CASGEDRQETQYF. The CDR3 bases are TGTGCCAGCGGCGAGGACAGACAAGAGACCCAGTACTTC.

Details on this clonotype: A much more abundant neighbour one base away suggests this may be a read error. The V gene is TRBV12-3 or TRBV12-4, the J gene TRBJ2-2; 10 nucleotides match TRBD1. The CDR3 covers 14 residues. V shed 5 bases, J shed 6 bases, and the junction held 3 bases outside the gene matches. The CDR3 loop is CASSGTGASGELFF. The CDR3 DNA reads TGTGCCAGCAGTGGGACAGGGGCTTCCGGGGAGCTGTTTTTT.

The chain has TRBV15 and TRBJ2-7; unclear D gene. CDR3 length: 14 amino acids. The germline gives CDR1 LNHNV, CDR2 YYDKDF (reference sequence). V lost 8 bases and J 3 bases, leaving 17 bases between the germline ends. The CDR3 sequence is CATAMGTHDYEQYF. For the CDR3, the DNA is TGTGCCACCGCTATGGGTACCCACGACTACGAGCAGTACTTC.

The sample holds many counts of this clonotype. This chain uses TRBV12-3 or TRBV12-4 with TRBJ1-2; D is uncertain. V lost 3 bases, J lost 2 bases, and 7 bases lay in between. The CDR3 has 13 residues. The chain's CDR3 is CASSLKVNYGYTF. CDR3 sequence (DNA): TGTGCCAGCAGTTTGAAGGTGAACTATGGCTACACCTTC.

J is TRBJ1-1 and V is TRBV29-1; D is possibly TRBD1 (6 bases). The CDR3 runs to 11 residues. CDR1 is SQVTM and CDR2 is ANQGSEA in the germline V gene. V was cut by 6 bases and J by 5 bases, with 10 bases left in between. This CDR3 is CSVQGYTEAFF. The CDR3 nucleotides read TGCAGCGTACAGGGTTATACTGAAGCTTTCTTT.